Listed below are T cell receptor beta chains from one sample, sequenced in a study of T cells in Graves' hyperthyroidism and ophthalmopathy. TCRdb independently ran MiXCR on the multiplex PCR reads; one entry per CDR3 protein. Of more than 500,000 distinct CDR3 sequences in the sample, 12% to 15% were seen once. Sequenced material: blood. These receptors all stem from a woman in her thirties or forties with Graves' hyperthyroidism. Both conserved end residues are part of each CDR3. The D gene is left open where the match is weak. Some rows mark clone size as missing; the rest say once, few, many or name a class of expanded clone.

CDR3aa: CASTSGPAGDEQFF
CDR3nt: TGTGCCAGTACCTCCGGGCCCGCGGGGGATGAGCAGTTCTTC
d_gene: TRBD2
j_gene: TRBJ2-1
abundance: -
len: 14
v_gene: TRBV19

CDR3aa: CASSPGTDGELFF
CDR3nt: TGTGCCAGCTCACCCGGAACCGACGGGGAGCTGTTTTTT
d_gene: -
j_gene: TRBJ2-2
abundance: few
len: 13
v_gene: TRBV18

CDR3aa: CAGGQGMNTEAFF
CDR3nt: TGTGCCGGAGGACAGGGGATGAACACTGAAGCTTTCTTT
d_gene: TRBD1
j_gene: TRBJ1-1
abundance: few
len: 13
v_gene: TRBV6-1

CDR3aa: CASSQDHSGTFSYEQYF
CDR3nt: TGCGCCAGCAGCCAAGACCATTCCGGGACCTTTTCCTACGAGCAGTACTTC
d_gene: -
j_gene: TRBJ2-7
abundance: -
len: 17
v_gene: TRBV4-1

CDR3aa: CSASRLAGGYNEQFF
CDR3nt: TGCAGTGCTAGCCGTCTAGCGGGAGGGTACAATGAGCAGTTCTTC
d_gene: TRBD2
j_gene: TRBJ2-1
abundance: -
len: 15
v_gene: TRBV20-1

CDR3aa: CASSVTSRSGTDTQYF
CDR3nt: TGTGCCAGCAGTGTAACTAGCAGGAGTGGGACAGATACGCAGTATTTT
d_gene: -
j_gene: TRBJ2-3
abundance: many
len: 16
v_gene: TRBV6-1

CDR3aa: CASSSGGKVLTEAFF
CDR3nt: TGTGCCAGCAGTTCGGGGGGGAAGGTCCTCACTGAAGCTTTCTTT
d_gene: -
j_gene: TRBJ1-1
abundance: -
len: 15
v_gene: TRBV6-1

CDR3aa: CASRAGTSGSLNIQYF
CDR3nt: TGTGCCAGCAGGGCCGGGACTAGCGGGAGCTTAAACATTCAGTACTTC
d_gene: TRBD2
j_gene: TRBJ2-4
abundance: few
len: 16
v_gene: TRBV2

CDR3aa: CASTNTGTTEAFF
CDR3nt: TGTGCCAGCACCAATACGGGGACCACTGAAGCTTTCTTT
d_gene: -
j_gene: TRBJ1-1
abundance: -
len: 13
v_gene: TRBV7-8

CDR3aa: CASSPEQYYGYTF
CDR3nt: TGTGCCAGCTCACCAGAACAGTACTATGGCTACACCTTC
d_gene: -
j_gene: TRBJ1-2
abundance: many
len: 13
v_gene: TRBV18

CDR3aa: CASSQGQGFWDTEAFF
CDR3nt: TGCGCCAGCAGCCAGGGACAGGGATTTTGGGACACTGAAGCTTTCTTT
d_gene: TRBD1
j_gene: TRBJ1-1
abundance: many
len: 16
v_gene: TRBV4-1

CDR3aa: CSARDLGRAKETQYF
CDR3nt: TGCAGTGCTAGAGATTTAGGACGGGCGAAAGAGACCCAGTACTTC
d_gene: -
j_gene: TRBJ2-5
abundance: -
len: 15
v_gene: TRBV20-1

CDR3aa: CASSQDPTANTGELFF
CDR3nt: TGCGCCAGCAGCCAAGATCCTACTGCGAACACCGGGGAGCTGTTTTTT
d_gene: -
j_gene: TRBJ2-2
abundance: -
len: 16
v_gene: TRBV4-1

CDR3aa: CASSIVYGRDADEQFF
CDR3nt: TGTGCCAGTAGTATAGTATACGGGAGAGATGCGGATGAGCAGTTCTTC
d_gene: -
j_gene: TRBJ2-1
abundance: -
len: 16
v_gene: TRBV19

CDR3aa: CASSFQGAENTEAFF
CDR3nt: TGTGCCAGCAGCTTCCAGGGGGCTGAGAACACTGAAGCTTTCTTT
d_gene: TRBD1
j_gene: TRBJ1-1
abundance: few
len: 15
v_gene: TRBV7-9

CDR3aa: CASSPLVSEQYF
CDR3nt: TGTGCCAGCAGCCCCCTAGTTTCCGAGCAGTACTTC
d_gene: -
j_gene: TRBJ2-7
abundance: many
len: 12
v_gene: TRBV7-9

CDR3aa: CASSLLDRGPEAFF
CDR3nt: TGTGCCAGCAGTTTACTTGACAGGGGGCCTGAAGCTTTCTTT
d_gene: TRBD1
j_gene: TRBJ1-1
abundance: many
len: 14
v_gene: TRBV28

CDR3aa: CASSLIILGTGYYEQYF
CDR3nt: TGTGCCAGCAGTTTAATAATTCTGGGGACTGGCTACTACGAGCAGTACTTC
d_gene: -
j_gene: TRBJ2-7
abundance: many
len: 17
v_gene: TRBV12-3/TRBV12-4

CDR3aa: CASSDPFDSPREQYF
CDR3nt: TGTGCCAGCAGTGACCCCTTCGACAGTCCCCGCGAGCAGTACTTC
d_gene: -
j_gene: TRBJ2-7
abundance: -
len: 15
v_gene: TRBV25-1